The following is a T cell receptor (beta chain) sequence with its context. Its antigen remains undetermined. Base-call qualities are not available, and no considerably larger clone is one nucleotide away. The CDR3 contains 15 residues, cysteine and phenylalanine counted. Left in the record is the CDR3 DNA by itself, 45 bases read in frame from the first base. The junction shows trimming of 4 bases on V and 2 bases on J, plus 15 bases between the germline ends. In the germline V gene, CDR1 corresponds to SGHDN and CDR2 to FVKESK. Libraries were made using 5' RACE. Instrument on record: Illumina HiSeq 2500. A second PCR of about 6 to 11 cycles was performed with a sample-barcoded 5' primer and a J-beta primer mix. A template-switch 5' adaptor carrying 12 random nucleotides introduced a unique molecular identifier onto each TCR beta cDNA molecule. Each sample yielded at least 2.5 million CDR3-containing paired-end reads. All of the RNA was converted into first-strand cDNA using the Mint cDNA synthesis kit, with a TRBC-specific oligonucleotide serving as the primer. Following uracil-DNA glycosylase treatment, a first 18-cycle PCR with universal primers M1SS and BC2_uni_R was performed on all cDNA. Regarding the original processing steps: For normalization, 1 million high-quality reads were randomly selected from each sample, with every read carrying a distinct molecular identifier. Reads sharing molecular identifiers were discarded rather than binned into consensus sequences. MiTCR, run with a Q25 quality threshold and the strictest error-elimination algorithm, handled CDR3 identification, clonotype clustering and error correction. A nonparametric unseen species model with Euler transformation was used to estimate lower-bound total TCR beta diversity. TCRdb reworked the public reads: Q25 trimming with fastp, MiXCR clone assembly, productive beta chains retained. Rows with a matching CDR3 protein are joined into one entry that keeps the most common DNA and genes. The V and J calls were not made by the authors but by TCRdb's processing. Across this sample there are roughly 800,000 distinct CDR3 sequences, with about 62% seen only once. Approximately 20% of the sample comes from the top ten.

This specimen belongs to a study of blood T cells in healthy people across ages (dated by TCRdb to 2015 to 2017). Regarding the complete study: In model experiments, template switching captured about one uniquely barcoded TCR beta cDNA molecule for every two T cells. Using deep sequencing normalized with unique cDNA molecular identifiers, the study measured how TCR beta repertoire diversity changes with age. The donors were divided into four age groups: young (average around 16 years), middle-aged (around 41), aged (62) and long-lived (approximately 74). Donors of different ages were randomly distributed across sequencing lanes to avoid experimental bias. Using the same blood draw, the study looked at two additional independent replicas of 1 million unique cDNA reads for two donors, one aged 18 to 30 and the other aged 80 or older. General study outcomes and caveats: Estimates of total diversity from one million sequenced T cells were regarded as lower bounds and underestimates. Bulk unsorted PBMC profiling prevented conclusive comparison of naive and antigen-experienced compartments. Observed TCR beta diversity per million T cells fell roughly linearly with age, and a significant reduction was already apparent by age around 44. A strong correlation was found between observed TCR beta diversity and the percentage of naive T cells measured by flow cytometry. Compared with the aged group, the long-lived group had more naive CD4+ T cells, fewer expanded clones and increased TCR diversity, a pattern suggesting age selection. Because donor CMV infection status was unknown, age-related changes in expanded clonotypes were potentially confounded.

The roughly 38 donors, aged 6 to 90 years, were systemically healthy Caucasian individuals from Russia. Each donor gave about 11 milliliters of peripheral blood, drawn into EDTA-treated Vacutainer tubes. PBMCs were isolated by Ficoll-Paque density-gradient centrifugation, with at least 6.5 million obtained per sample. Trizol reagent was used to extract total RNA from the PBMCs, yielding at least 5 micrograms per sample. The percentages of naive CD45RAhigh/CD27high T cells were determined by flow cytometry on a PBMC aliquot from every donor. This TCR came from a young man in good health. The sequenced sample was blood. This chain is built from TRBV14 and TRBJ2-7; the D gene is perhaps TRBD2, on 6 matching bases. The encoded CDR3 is CASSPRGMVTYEQYF. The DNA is TGTGCCAGCAGCCCGCGGGGAATGGTTACCTACGAGCAGTACTTC.